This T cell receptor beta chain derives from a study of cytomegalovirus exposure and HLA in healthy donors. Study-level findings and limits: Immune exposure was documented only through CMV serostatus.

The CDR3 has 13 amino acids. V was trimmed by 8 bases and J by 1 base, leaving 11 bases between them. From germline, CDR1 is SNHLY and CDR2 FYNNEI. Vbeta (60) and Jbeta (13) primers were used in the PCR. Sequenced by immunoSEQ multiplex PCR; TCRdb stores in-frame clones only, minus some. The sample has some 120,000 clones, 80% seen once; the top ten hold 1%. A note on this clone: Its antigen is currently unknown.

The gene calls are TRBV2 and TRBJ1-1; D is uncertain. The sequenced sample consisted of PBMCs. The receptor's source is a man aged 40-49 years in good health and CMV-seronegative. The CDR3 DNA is TGTGCCAGCCTTTCGGGAGCGAACACTGAAGCTTTCTTT. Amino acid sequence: CASLSGANTEAFF.